The 16 T cell receptor beta chains presented below share a single source sample, sequenced in a study of T-cell reconstitution after alpha-beta-depleted transplantation in children. Unique molecular identifiers tagged the TCRbeta library. MiXCR was run by TCRdb on the PCR reads, yielding one entry per CDR3 protein. The table shows roughly 400,000 distinct CDR3 sequences, with approximately 20% occurring only once. This material consisted of PBMCs from the stem cell graft donor, taken from the stem cell graft. These receptors were obtained from a human donor who donated a stem cell graft to a child with acute myeloid leukemia.

This clonotype has more than one count but fewer than ten. This sequence joins TRBV12-3 or TRBV12-4 and TRBJ2-4; D uncertain. The CDR3 runs to 15 residues. V lost 1 base to trimming and J lost 0 bases, with 7 bases between them. The DNA for the CDR3 is TGTGCCAGCAGTTTAGGGCAGCTAGCCAAAAACATTCAGTACTTC. Translated: CASSLGQLAKNIQYF.

This clonotype was detected a few times. This sequence joins TRBV24-1 and TRBJ1-1; 7 bases are shared with TRBD1. With 4 bases clipped from V and 8 bases from J, the junction kept 6 bases outside the gene matches. Germline loops: CDR1 KGHDR, CDR2 SFDVKD. The CDR3 has 13 residues. The CDR3: CATSDSGTAEAFF. The CDR3 DNA is TGTGCCACCAGTGACTCCGGGACAGCAGAAGCTTTCTTT.

This clonotype has just a few counts. The J gene is TRBJ1-2, the V gene TRBV7-2, with D possibly being TRBD1 (6 bases). Per germline, CDR1 SGHTA and CDR2 FQGNSA. V was trimmed by 5 bases and J by 4 bases, leaving 11 bases between them. This CDR3 region has 13 residues. The CDR3 bases are TGTGCCAGCAGCGTTACAGGGTTCTATGGCTACACCTTC. Amino acid sequence: CASSVTGFYGYTF.

The chain uses TRBV7-6 and TRBJ2-2; D possibly corresponds to TRBD2 (5 bases). The germline V gene has CDR1 SGHVS and CDR2 FNYEAQ. Trimming took 5 bases from V and 5 from J, leaving 9 bases between them. This CDR3 region has 13 residues. The CDR3 sequence: CASSRTRTGELFF. The CDR3 bases are TGTGCCAGCAGCCGAACTAGGACCGGGGAGCTGTTTTTT.

This clonotype was seen a handful of times. The CDR3 reads CASSMTSGRSITDTQYF. CDR3 DNA sequence: TGTGCCAGCAGCATGACTAGCGGGAGGTCGATCACAGATACGCAGTATTTT. V gene TRBV21-1 combines with J gene TRBJ2-3; no DNA check was done on the table's D call, TRBD2. TRBV21-1 is assigned pseudogene status. This CDR3 is 17 amino acids long.

This clonotype was found many times. The genes are TRBV6-4 and TRBJ2-1; D remains unclear. The CDR3 extends over 13 amino acids. CDR1 and CDR2 (germline): MRHNA, SNTAGT. With 7 bases removed from V and 0 bases from J, the gap between germline ends came to 7 bases. CDR3 coding DNA: TGTGCCAGCAAGGCGGACTCCTACAATGAGCAGTTCTTC. It yields the protein CASKADSYNEQFF.

Worth noting for this clonotype: The junction and the germline gene differ at one end; a read error may be behind it. The chain combines TRBV2 with TRBJ2-3; 12 bases match TRBD2. Per the germline V gene, CDR1 is SNHLY and CDR2 is FYNNEI. This CDR3 has 18 residues. The CDR3 DNA reads TGTGCCCGCAGTTCCAGGGCTAGCGGGAGGGCGAGCACAGATACGCAGTATTTT. Translated: CARSSRASGRASTDTQYF.

This clonotype was counted only a few times. The chain uses TRBV6-5 and TRBJ1-1; TRBD1 matches at 10 bases. The CDR3 has 16 residues. Looked up from germline, CDR1 is MNHEY and CDR2 is SVGAGI. J gave up 5 bases and V 6 bases, and 12 bases lay outside the gene matches. CDR3: CASSSRDRGSGTEAFF. The CDR3 DNA sequence: TGTGCCAGCAGCAGCCGGGACAGGGGAAGTGGGACTGAAGCTTTCTTT.

The chain is built from TRBV20-1 and TRBJ1-3; D is ambiguous. V lost 0 bases, J lost 8 bases, and 5 bases lay in between. The length of the CDR3 is 11 residues. Germline loops: CDR1 DFQATT, CDR2 SNEGSKA (reference sequence). This chain's CDR3 is CSAREGDTIYF. In DNA form, the CDR3 reads TGCAGTGCTAGAGAGGGTGACACCATATATTTT.

The chain has TRBV20-1 and TRBJ1-5; D is uncertain. The CDR3 is made up of 15 amino acids. Germline V lookup: CDR1 DFQATT, CDR2 SNEGSKA (reference sequence). The V gene lost 6 bases and the J gene lost 0 bases, with 15 bases spanning the gap. The CDR3 region has the DNA TGCAGTGCCGACCTCGGGGAATATAGCAATCAGCCCCAGCATTTT. Protein product: CSADLGEYSNQPQHF.

This clonotype showed up just a few times. This chain links TRBV5-1 with TRBJ2-1; D is tentatively TRBD1 or TRBD2 (5 bases each). The length of the CDR3 is 14 residues. Germline V gene lookup returns CDR1 SGHRS and CDR2 YFSETQ. Between the trimmed V and J ends, which lost 6 bases and 0 bases, there was a span of 10 bases. The CDR3 sequence: CASNPGSSYNEQFF. The CDR3 DNA reads TGCGCCAGCAACCCAGGGAGCTCCTACAATGAGCAGTTCTTC.

This clonotype was counted between two and nine times. The chain employs TRBV4-1 and TRBJ2-1; D remains unclear. Trimming left V 0 bases short and J 4 bases short, with 10 bases between. In germline, CDR1 is MGHRA, CDR2 YSYEKL. CDR3 size: 15 residues. CDR3 amino acids: CASSQEGGPYNEQFF. CDR3 DNA: TGCGCCAGCAGCCAAGAAGGCGGCCCTTACAATGAGCAGTTCTTC.

In its sample, this clonotype was seen many times. The chain combines TRBV12-3 or TRBV12-4 with TRBJ1-1, with no clear D. V dropped 0 bases and J dropped 2 bases, with 4 bases sitting between them. The CDR3 consists of 13 residues. Here the CDR3 DNA reads TGTGCCAGCAGTTTAGCTGAAAACACTGAAGCTTTCTTT. Residues: CASSLAENTEAFF.

This rearrangement joins TRBV5-6 to TRBJ2-7, with D unclear. Trimming stripped 0 bases from V and 9 bases from J, with 13 bases between. This CDR3 has 13 amino acids. The germline CDR1 and CDR2 sequences are SGHDT and YYEEEE. This CDR3 reads CASSLEVSNRQYF. The DNA of the CDR3 is TGTGCCAGCAGCTTGGAAGTATCCAACAGGCAGTACTTC.

The V call is TRBV7-9, the J call TRBJ2-2; D is ambiguous. CDR1 is SEHNR and CDR2 is FQNEAQ in the germline V gene (reference sequence). Trimming shortened V by 5 bases and J by 4 bases, and 11 bases separated the two germline ends. This CDR3 spans 14 amino acids. CDR3 nucleotides: TGTGCCAGCAGCCCCATGGACGGCACCGGGGAGCTGTTTTTT. This encodes CASSPMDGTGELFF.

This clonotype was picked up a small number of times. The chain carries TRBV29-1 and TRBJ2-5; 11 nucleotides match TRBD2. This CDR3 has 17 residues. Germline CDR1 and CDR2: SQVTM and ANQGSEA. Trimming cost V 7 bases and J 2 bases; bases outside gene matches: 15. CDR3 coding DNA: TGCAGCGCTGGGCAAGGGACTAGCGGCGAGTTTCAAGAGACCCAGTACTTC. Protein product: CSAGQGTSGEFQETQYF.